The 31 T cell receptor beta chains given below trace back to one sample, sequenced in a study of T cell responses to AZD1222 COVID-19 vaccine. Sequencing was performed with immunoSEQ multiplex PCR; in TCRdb, only in-frame clones are kept and a portion is missing. The sample has about 140,000 clones, 93% seen once; the top ten hold roughly an eighth. The source was peripheral blood, collected after recovery from COVID-19. These receptors were obtained from an adult who had recovered from COVID-19.

This rearrangement joins TRBV7-9 to TRBJ1-5; D gene unclear. CDR3 size: 16 residues. CDR1 SEHNR and CDR2 FQNEAQ come from the germline V gene (reference sequence). The V and J ends lost 0 bases and 0 bases respectively, with 9 bases between them. Here the CDR3 reads CASSLAGRHSNQPQHF. The CDR3 DNA is TGTGCCAGCAGCTTAGCTGGCCGCCATAGCAATCAGCCCCAGCATTTT.

The genes are TRBV6-5 and TRBJ2-1, with a tentative D call TRBD1 (6 bases). CDR1 and CDR2 (germline): MNHEY, SVGAGI. Trimming removed 6 bases at V and 6 bases at J, with 12 bases between. The CDR3 has 13 residues. The CDR3 loop reads CASRGRGVNEQFF. CDR3 DNA sequence: TGTGCCAGCAGGGGCAGGGGAGTCAATGAGCAGTTCTTC.

The chain combines TRBV20-1 with TRBJ1-1; D uncertain. This CDR3 contains 11 residues. V shed 5 bases and J shed 1 base, with 5 bases lying between them. CDR1 is DFQATT and CDR2 is SNEGSKA in the germline V gene (reference sequence). The CDR3 region has the DNA TGCAGTGCTTCAGAGAACACTGAAGCTTTCTTT. The encoded protein is CSASENTEAFF.

The rearrangement joins TRBV5-1 to TRBJ2-7; D gene ambiguous. This CDR3 contains 16 residues. The germline V gene encodes CDR1 SGHRS and CDR2 YFSETQ. V shed 1 base and J shed 4 bases, with 18 bases lying between them. The DNA for the CDR3 is TGCGCCAGCAGCTTGCTTGACCCGTCGAGTCCGTACGAGCAGTACTTC. It encodes CASSLLDPSSPYEQYF.

The chain recombines TRBV25-1 with TRBJ2-1; D is possibly TRBD1 (6 bases). Trimming took 6 bases from V and 5 from J, leaving 23 bases between them. Germline CDR1 reads MGHDK; CDR2 reads SYGVNS. CDR3 length: 17 residues. The CDR3 loop reads CASRKFGLRGWDNEQFF. The DNA of the CDR3 is TGTGCCAGCAGAAAATTTGGGCTTAGGGGGTGGGACAATGAGCAGTTCTTC.

The V gene is TRBV19, the J gene TRBJ2-7, with 10 nucleotides matching TRBD1. The CDR3 runs to 15 residues. Per germline, CDR1 LNHDA and CDR2 SQIVND (reference sequence). Trimming cost V 7 bases and J 0 bases; bases outside gene matches: 6. The CDR3 is CASTTTGGSSYEQYF. CDR3 DNA: TGTGCCAGTACCACGACAGGGGGCAGCTCCTACGAGCAGTACTTC. Using reference TRBV19 and TRBJ2-7 for the parts outside the CDR3, the full variable domain is DGGITQSPKYLFRKEGQNVTLSCEQNLNHDAMYWYRQDPGQGLRLIYYSQIVNDFQKGDIAEGYSVSREKKESFPLTVTSAQKNPTAFYLCASTTTGGSSYEQYFGPGTRLTVT.

The V and J genes are TRBV6-4 and TRBJ2-2; TRBD2 agrees at 9 bases. This CDR3 region has 16 residues. In germline, CDR1 is MRHNA, CDR2 SNTAGT. V gave up 6 bases and J gave up 4 bases; unmatched junction bases: 9. The CDR3 spells CASSPTSGRGTGELFF. In DNA, the CDR3 is TGTGCCAGCAGCCCGACTAGCGGTAGGGGCACCGGGGAGCTGTTTTTT.

V usage is TRBV9 and J usage is TRBJ1-1; 8 bases match TRBD1. CDR1 SGDLS and CDR2 YYNGEE come from the germline V gene. The V and J ends lost 0 bases and 1 base, in that order; junction bases with no gene match: 8. The CDR3 length is 17 residues. The DNA of the CDR3 is TGTGCCAGCAGCGTAGGTCAGGGGGCCAGAGGGAACACTGAAGCTTTCTTT. Amino acid sequence: CASSVGQGARGNTEAFF.

The V gene is TRBV9, the J gene TRBJ1-5; D gene uncertain. Germline CDR1 reads SGDLS; CDR2 reads YYNGEE. The CDR3 covers 13 residues. Trimming removed 0 bases at V and 7 bases at J, with 8 bases between. The CDR3: CASSVGLGQPQHF. CDR3 nucleotide sequence: TGTGCCAGCAGCGTAGGCCTCGGACAGCCCCAGCATTTT.

This sequence joins TRBV28 and TRBJ1-1; 10 nucleotides match TRBD1. Germline trimming cut 5 bases from V and 3 bases from J; bases unmatched to any gene: 9. Germline CDR1 and CDR2: MDHEN and SYDVKM. This CDR3 has 16 residues. The chain's CDR3 is CASSVDRGRRDTEAFF. DNA for the CDR3: TGTGCCAGCAGTGTAGACAGGGGGCGAAGGGACACTGAAGCTTTCTTT.

The chain's CDR3 is CASSGWESYNEQFF. The DNA of the CDR3 is TGTGCCAGTAGTGGATGGGAGTCCTACAATGAGCAGTTCTTC. V and J are TRBV19 and TRBJ2-1; D is possibly TRBD2 (5 bases). V was pared by 5 bases and J by 1 base, with 9 bases between. From germline, CDR1 is LNHDA and CDR2 SQIVND (reference sequence). This CDR3 comprises 14 residues. Drawing the rest from reference TRBV19 and TRBJ2-1, the complete variable domain is DGGITQSPKYLFRKEGQNVTLSCEQNLNHDAMYWYRQDPGQGLRLIYYSQIVNDFQKGDIAEGYSVSREKKESFPLTVTSAQKNPTAFYLCASSGWESYNEQFFGPGTRLTVL.

This sequence joins TRBV19 and TRBJ2-7; D gene ambiguous. Trimming shortened V by 2 bases and J by 6 bases, and 17 bases separated the two germline ends. The CDR3 consists of 15 residues. Germline lookup yields CDR1 LNHDA and CDR2 SQIVND (reference sequence). The CDR3 DNA sequence: TGTGCCAGTAGTATAAGGCCGGTTCTCTCGTCCGAGCAGTACTTC. Its protein product is CASSIRPVLSSEQYF.

The chain combines TRBV21-1 with TRBJ2-7; the table's D call, TRBD1, was not checked against the DNA. TRBV21-1 is labeled a pseudogene. The CDR3 loop spans 18 amino acids. Here the CDR3 reads CASSKAGTPDSYPYEQYF. The CDR3 DNA sequence: TGTGCCAGCAGCAAAGCGGGGACACCCGACAGTTACCCCTACGAGCAGTACTTC.

V and J are TRBV2 and TRBJ1-2, with no clear D. Germline CDR1 SNHLY, CDR2 FYNNEI. The CDR3 is 10 amino acids. Trimming took 6 bases from V and 4 from J, leaving 3 bases between them. The CDR3 sequence is CASRSYGYTF. The CDR3 bases are TGTGCCAGCAGGAGCTATGGCTACACCTTC.

The genes are TRBV30 and TRBJ2-3; TRBD2 is a possible D gene (6 bases). V lost 5 bases to trimming and J lost 7 bases, with 19 bases between them. From germline, CDR1 is GTSNPN and CDR2 SVGIG (reference sequence). This CDR3 contains 14 residues. CDR3 in DNA: TGTGCCTGGCGGCCGGGACTGGACCCGAATACGCAGTATTTT. This encodes CAWRPGLDPNTQYF. The full variable domain, with the rest looked up from reference TRBV30 and TRBJ2-3, is SQTIHQWPATLVQPVGSPLSLECTVEGTSNPNLYWYRQAAGRGLQLLFYSVGIGQISSEVPQNLSASRPQDRQFILSSKKLLLSDSGFYLCAWRPGLDPNTQYFGPGTRLTVL.

This sequence joins TRBV29-1 and TRBJ1-4, with 9 bases fitting TRBD1. Trimming took 5 bases from V and 7 from J; bases not matched to a gene: 11. The length of the CDR3 is 15 residues. Germline-derived CDR1 and CDR2 are SQVTM and ANQGSEA. CDR3 loop: CSVFEATGGREKLFF. CDR3 nucleotides: TGCAGCGTTTTTGAGGCCACAGGGGGCCGTGAAAAACTGTTTTTT.

J is TRBJ2-2 and V is TRBV3-1 (or the pseudogene TRBV3-2); 7 bases line up with TRBD2. The CDR3 loop spans 23 amino acids. The germline V gene encodes CDR1 LGHDT and CDR2 YNNKEL (reference sequence). V trimming: 3 bases; J trimming: 1 base; junction bases outside the gene matches: 26. The CDR3 spells CASSHLWVERGRGARGNTGELFF. DNA for the CDR3: TGTGCCAGCAGCCATCTTTGGGTGGAGCGGGGTCGCGGCGCCCGGGGGAACACCGGGGAGCTGTTTTTT.

The sample holds one count of this clone. The chain carries TRBV19 and TRBJ1-2; tentative D call: TRBD1 (5 bases). V was pared by 9 bases and J by 5 bases, with 16 bases between. The germline V gene encodes CDR1 LNHDA and CDR2 SQIVND (reference sequence). The CDR3 sequence is 13 residues long. CDR3: CASMGPTAYGYTF. The CDR3 nucleotides are TGTGCCAGCATGGGCCCGACAGCTTATGGCTACACCTTC.

The CDR3 DNA sequence: TGTGCCAGCAGCTTAGCGACAGTACGACTTAACTATGGCTACACCTTC. As protein: CASSLATVRLNYGYTF. V usage is TRBV7-9 and J usage is TRBJ1-2; TRBD1 is a possible D gene (5 bases). Germline lookup yields CDR1 SEHNR and CDR2 FQNEAQ (reference sequence). The CDR3 contains 16 residues. Trimming removed 0 bases from V and 1 base from J, with 12 bases in between.

The rearrangement links TRBV21-1 to TRBJ2-1; the D call of TRBD1 is as the table states it, not checked on the DNA. TRBV21-1 is labeled a pseudogene. This CDR3 has 17 amino acids. This chain's CDR3 is CASNPKLEPKGYNEQFF. CDR3 DNA sequence: TGTGCCAGCAACCCGAAACTTGAACCCAAGGGGTACAATGAGCAGTTCTTC.

J is TRBJ1-5 and V is TRBV28, with D possibly TRBD1 on 6 matching bases. CDR3 length equals 14 residues. The V and J ends lost 8 bases and 4 bases respectively, with 15 bases between them. Looked up from germline, CDR1 is MDHEN and CDR2 is SYDVKM. This CDR3 is CASLVGGQNQPQHF. CDR3 in DNA: TGTGCCAGCCTAGTGGGGGGGCAAAATCAGCCCCAGCATTTT.

The rearrangement uses TRBV4-1 and TRBJ2-7; 9 positions agree with TRBD2. The V segment lost 3 bases and the J segment 3 bases; nucleotides outside the gene matches: 6. CDR3 size: 15 residues. CDR1 and CDR2 (germline): MGHRA, YSYEKL. The CDR3 here is CASSHAREGNYEQYF. CDR3 DNA: TGCGCCAGCAGCCATGCGCGGGAGGGTAACTACGAGCAGTACTTC.

The V and J genes are TRBV5-6 and TRBJ1-5; the match to TRBD1 covers 9 bases. This CDR3 contains 16 residues. Germline CDR1 SGHDT, CDR2 YYEEEE. J lost 3 bases, V lost 4 bases, and 8 bases had no gene match. This CDR3 is CASSGGQGRLNQPQHF. The CDR3 nucleotides are TGTGCCAGCAGCGGGGGACAGGGACGCCTCAATCAGCCCCAGCATTTT. Drawing the rest from reference TRBV5-6 and TRBJ1-5, the complete variable domain is DAGVTQSPTHLIKTRGQQVTLRCSPKSGHDTVSWYQQALGQGPQFIFQYYEEEERQRGNFPDRFSGHQFPNYSSELNVNALLLGDSALYLCASSGGQGRLNQPQHFGDGTRLSIL.

V gene TRBV24-1 combines with J gene TRBJ2-5, with 10 nucleotides matching TRBD2. The ends lost 7 bases at V and 5 bases at J; junction bases unmatched: 6. Germline CDR1 is KGHDR and CDR2 is SFDVKD. The CDR3 is 14 amino acids. The CDR3 coding sequence is TGTGCCACCAGCTCTCTAGCGGGAGTTGAGACCCAGTACTTC. Protein sequence: CATSSLAGVETQYF.

Comments on this clone: The sample holds other DNA sequences that translate to the same CDR3. This chain links TRBV19 with TRBJ2-3; 8 nucleotides line up with TRBD1. The germline gives CDR1 LNHDA, CDR2 SQIVND (reference sequence). This CDR3 spans 13 amino acids. J gave up 1 base and V 6 bases, and 0 bases lay outside the gene matches. The CDR3, as DNA: TGTGCCAGTAGGGACAGGGGCACAGATACGCAGTATTTT. This encodes CASRDRGTDTQYF.

The chain has TRBV15 and TRBJ1-2; 7 bases are a match to TRBD1. The CDR3 spans 16 residues. Trimming cost V 0 bases and J 6 bases; bases outside gene matches: 10. Germline assignment: CDR1 LNHNV and CDR2 YYDKDF (reference sequence). For the CDR3, the DNA is TGTGCCACCAGCAGAGACCCCGGGCAGGGGGATAATGGCTACACCTTC. This sequence encodes CATSRDPGQGDNGYTF.

This chain uses TRBV27 with TRBJ1-4; possible D gene TRBD1, 6 bases. V lost 3 bases to trimming and J lost 5 bases, with 13 bases between them. The CDR3 has 15 amino acids. Germline lookup yields CDR1 MNHEY and CDR2 SMNVEV (reference sequence). The chain's CDR3 is CASSFGGQGNEKLFF. In DNA, the CDR3 is TGTGCCAGCAGTTTCGGGGGGCAGGGAAATGAAAAACTGTTTTTT. Full variable domain (outside the CDR3, taken from reference TRBV27 and TRBJ1-4): EAQVTQNPRYLITVTGKKLTVTCSQNMNHEYMSWYRQDPGLGLRQIYYSMNVEVTDKGDVPEGYKVSRKEKRNFPLILESPSPNQTSLYFCASSFGGQGNEKLFFGSGTQLSVL.

This chain joins TRBV25-1 and TRBJ1-2; D gene unclear. V dropped 1 base and J dropped 2 bases, with 11 bases sitting between them. CDR1 is MGHDK and CDR2 is SYGVNS in the germline V gene. CDR3 length: 15 amino acids. The CDR3 region has the DNA TGTGCCAGCAGTGAATGGCTCAGCGGGAACTATGGCTACACCTTC. It translates to CASSEWLSGNYGYTF.

This clone was seen just once. J is TRBJ2-2 and V is TRBV3-1 (or the pseudogene TRBV3-2), with no clear D. The germline CDR1 and CDR2 sequences are LGHDT and YNNKEL (reference sequence). Deletions cut 2 bases from V and 10 bases from J, with 8 bases between. The CDR3 totals 12 residues. The CDR3 sequence is CASSQRQEELFF. CDR3 sequence (DNA): TGTGCCAGCAGCCAAAGGCAGGAGGAGCTGTTTTTT.

The rearrangement uses TRBV5-1 and TRBJ1-5; maybe TRBD1 (6 bases). Per germline, CDR1 SGHRS and CDR2 YFSETQ. The CDR3 length is 17 residues. V dropped 0 bases and J dropped 2 bases, with 15 bases sitting between them. The CDR3 nucleotides are TGCGCCAGCAGCTTGGAAGGGGGGCAGGGAGGCAATCAGCCCCAGCATTTT. Residues: CASSLEGGQGGNQPQHF.

The gene calls are TRBV5-4 and TRBJ2-1, with TRBD1 matching 8 bases. The germline V gene has CDR1 SGHNT and CDR2 YYREEE (reference sequence). This CDR3 region has 15 residues. J was trimmed by 7 bases and V by 2 bases; bases with no gene match: 8. CDR3 nucleotide sequence: TGTGCCAGCAGCTTTGGACAGGGAGGTCGGAATGAGCAGTTCTTC. Translation gives CASSFGQGGRNEQFF.